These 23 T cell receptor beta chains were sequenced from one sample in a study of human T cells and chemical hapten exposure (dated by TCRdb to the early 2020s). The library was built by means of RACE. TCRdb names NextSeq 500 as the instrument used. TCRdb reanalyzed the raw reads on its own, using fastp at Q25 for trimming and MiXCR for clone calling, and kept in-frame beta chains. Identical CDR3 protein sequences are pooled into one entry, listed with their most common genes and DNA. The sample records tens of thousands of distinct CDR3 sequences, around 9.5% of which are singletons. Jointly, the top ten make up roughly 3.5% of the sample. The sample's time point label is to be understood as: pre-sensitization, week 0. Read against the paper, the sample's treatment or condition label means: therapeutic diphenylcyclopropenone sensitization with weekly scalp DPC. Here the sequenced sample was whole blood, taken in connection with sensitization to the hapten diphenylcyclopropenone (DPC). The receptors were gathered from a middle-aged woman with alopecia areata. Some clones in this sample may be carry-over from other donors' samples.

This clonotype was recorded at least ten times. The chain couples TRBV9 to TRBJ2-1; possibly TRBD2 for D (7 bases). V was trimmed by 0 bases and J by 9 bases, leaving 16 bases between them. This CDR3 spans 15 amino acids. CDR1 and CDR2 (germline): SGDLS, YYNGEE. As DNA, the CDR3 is TGTGCCAGCAGCGTAGTCGGAGGGGGGGTAGTTGAGCAGTTCTTC. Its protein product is CASSVVGGGVVEQFF.

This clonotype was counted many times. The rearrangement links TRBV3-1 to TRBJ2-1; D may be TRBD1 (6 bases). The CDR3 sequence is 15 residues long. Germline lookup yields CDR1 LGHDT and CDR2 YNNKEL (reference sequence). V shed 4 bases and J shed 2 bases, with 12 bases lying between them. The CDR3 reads CASSPTGQAYNEQFF. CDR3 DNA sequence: TGTGCCAGCAGCCCTACGGGACAAGCCTACAATGAGCAGTTCTTC.

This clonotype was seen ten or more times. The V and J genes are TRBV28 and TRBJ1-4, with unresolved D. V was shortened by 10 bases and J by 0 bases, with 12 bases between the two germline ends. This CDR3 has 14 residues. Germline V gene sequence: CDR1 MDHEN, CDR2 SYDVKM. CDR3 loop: CATGGGATNEKLFF. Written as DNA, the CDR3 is TGTGCCACAGGCGGAGGAGCAACTAATGAAAAACTGTTTTTT.

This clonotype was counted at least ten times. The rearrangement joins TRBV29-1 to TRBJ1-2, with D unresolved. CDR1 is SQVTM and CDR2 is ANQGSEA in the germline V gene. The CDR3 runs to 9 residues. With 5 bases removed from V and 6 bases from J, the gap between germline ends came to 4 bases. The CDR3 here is CSVWDGYTF. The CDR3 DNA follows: TGCAGCGTTTGGGATGGCTACACCTTC.

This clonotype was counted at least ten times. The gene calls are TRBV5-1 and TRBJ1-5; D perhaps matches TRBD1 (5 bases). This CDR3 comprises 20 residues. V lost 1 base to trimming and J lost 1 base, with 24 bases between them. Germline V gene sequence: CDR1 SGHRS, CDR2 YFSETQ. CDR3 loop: CASSLSEGSAGADSNQPQHF. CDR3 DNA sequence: TGCGCCAGCAGCTTGTCCGAGGGGAGCGCGGGAGCAGACAGCAATCAGCCCCAGCATTTT. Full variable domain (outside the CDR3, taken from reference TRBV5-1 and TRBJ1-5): KAGVTQTPRYLIKTRGQQVTLSCSPISGHRSVSWYQQTPGQGLQFLFEYFSETQRNKGNFPGRFSGRQFSNSRSEMNVSTLELGDSALYLCASSLSEGSAGADSNQPQHFGDGTRLSIL.

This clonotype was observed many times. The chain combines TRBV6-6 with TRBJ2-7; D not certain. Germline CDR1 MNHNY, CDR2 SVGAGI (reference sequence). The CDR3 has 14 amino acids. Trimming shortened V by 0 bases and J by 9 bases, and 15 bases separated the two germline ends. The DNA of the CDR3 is TGTGCCAGCAGTTACTCCGGCCCTTCCCACGGGCAGTACTTC. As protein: CASSYSGPSHGQYF.

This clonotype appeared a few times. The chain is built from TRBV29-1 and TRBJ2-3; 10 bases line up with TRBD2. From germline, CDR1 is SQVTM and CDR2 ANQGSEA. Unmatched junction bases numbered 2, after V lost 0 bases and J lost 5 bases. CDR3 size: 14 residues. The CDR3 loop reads CSVEDASGGDTQYF. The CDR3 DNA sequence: TGCAGCGTTGAAGACGCTAGCGGGGGAGATACGCAGTATTTT.

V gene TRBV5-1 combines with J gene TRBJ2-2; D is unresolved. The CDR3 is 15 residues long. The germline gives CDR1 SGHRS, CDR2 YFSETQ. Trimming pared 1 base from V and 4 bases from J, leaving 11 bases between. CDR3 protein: CASSLSPVLTGELFF. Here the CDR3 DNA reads TGCGCCAGCAGCTTGAGCCCAGTTCTCACCGGGGAGCTGTTTTTT.

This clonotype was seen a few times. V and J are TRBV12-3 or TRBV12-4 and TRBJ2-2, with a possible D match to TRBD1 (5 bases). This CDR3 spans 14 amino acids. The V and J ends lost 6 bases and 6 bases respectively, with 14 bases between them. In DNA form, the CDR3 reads TGTGCCAGCAGATTCTGGCAGGGTGCCGGGGAGCTGTTTTTT. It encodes CASRFWQGAGELFF.

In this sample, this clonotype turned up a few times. The CDR3 coding sequence is TGTGCCAGCAGTTACTCTTTCAGGGGATATGGTAATGAAAAACTGTTTTTT. Its protein product is CASSYSFRGYGNEKLFF. The rearrangement joins TRBV6-5 to TRBJ1-4; tentatively, D is TRBD1 (6 bases). V was clipped by 0 bases and J by 4 bases, with 15 bases between them. The V gene's germline CDR1 is MNHEY and CDR2 SVGAGI. This CDR3 contains 17 residues.

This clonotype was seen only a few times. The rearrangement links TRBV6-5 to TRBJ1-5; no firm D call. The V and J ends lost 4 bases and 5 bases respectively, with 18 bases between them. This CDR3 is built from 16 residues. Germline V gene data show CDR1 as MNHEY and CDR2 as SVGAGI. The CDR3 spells CASSLIYNGRDQPQHF. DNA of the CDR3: TGTGCCAGCAGTTTAATTTATAACGGGAGAGATCAGCCCCAGCATTTT.

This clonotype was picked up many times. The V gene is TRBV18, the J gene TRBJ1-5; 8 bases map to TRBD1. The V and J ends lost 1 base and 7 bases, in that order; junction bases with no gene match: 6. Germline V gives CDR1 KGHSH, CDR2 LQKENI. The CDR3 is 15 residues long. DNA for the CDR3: TGTGCCAGCTCACCACTGCAGGGGGCAGCGCAGCCCCAGCATTTT. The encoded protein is CASSPLQGAAQPQHF.

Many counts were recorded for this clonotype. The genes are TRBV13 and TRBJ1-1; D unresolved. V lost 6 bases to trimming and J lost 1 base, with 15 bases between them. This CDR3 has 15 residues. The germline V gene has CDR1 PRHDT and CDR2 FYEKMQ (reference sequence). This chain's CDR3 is CASSSAPDPNTEAFF. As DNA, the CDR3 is TGTGCCAGCAGTTCGGCCCCAGATCCGAACACTGAAGCTTTCTTT.

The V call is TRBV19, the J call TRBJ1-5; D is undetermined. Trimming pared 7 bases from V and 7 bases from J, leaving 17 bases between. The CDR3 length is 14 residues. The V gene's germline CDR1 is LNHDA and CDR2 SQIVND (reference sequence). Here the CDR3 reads CASKGGGSGQPQHF. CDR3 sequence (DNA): TGTGCCAGTAAGGGAGGTGGATCCGGGCAGCCCCAGCATTTT.

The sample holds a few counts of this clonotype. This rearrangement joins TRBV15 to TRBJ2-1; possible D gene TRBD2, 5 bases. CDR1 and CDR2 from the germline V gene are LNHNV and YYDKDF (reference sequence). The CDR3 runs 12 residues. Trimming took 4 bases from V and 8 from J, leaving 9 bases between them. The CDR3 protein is CATSTSGDEQFF. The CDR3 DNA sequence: TGTGCCACCAGCACAAGCGGTGATGAGCAGTTCTTC.

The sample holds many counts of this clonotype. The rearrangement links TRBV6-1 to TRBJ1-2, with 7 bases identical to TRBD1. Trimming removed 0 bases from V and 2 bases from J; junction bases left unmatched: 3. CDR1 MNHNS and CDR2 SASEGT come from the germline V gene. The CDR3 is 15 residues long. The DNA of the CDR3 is TGTGCCAGCAGTGAAGCCAGAGGGGGCAACTATGGCTACACCTTC. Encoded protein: CASSEARGGNYGYTF.

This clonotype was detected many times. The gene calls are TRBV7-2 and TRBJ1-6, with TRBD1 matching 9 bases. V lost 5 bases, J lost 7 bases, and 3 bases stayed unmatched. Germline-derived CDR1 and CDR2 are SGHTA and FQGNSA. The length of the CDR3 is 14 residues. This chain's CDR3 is CASSPTGGNSPLHF. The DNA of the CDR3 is TGTGCCAGCAGCCCGACAGGGGGGAATTCACCCCTCCACTTT.

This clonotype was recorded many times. The CDR3 reads CASSTYLGQGSRELFF. The CDR3 coding sequence is TGTGCCAGCAGCACATACCTAGGACAGGGGTCCCGGGAGCTGTTTTTT. The chain links TRBV5-5 to TRBJ2-2, with 9 positions matching TRBD1. CDR1 and CDR2 (germline): SGHKS, YYEKEE (reference sequence). CDR3 length: 16 residues. J lost 9 bases, V lost 4 bases, and 13 bases had no gene match.

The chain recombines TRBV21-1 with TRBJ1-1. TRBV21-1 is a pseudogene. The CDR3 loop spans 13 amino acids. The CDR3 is CASSKDEIPEAFF. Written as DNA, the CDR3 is TGTGCCAGCAGCAAAGATGAGATCCCTGAAGCTTTCTTT.

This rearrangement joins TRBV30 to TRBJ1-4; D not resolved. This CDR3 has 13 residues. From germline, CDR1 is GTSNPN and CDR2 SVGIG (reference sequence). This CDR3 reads CGYEMSTNEKLFF. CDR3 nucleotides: TGTGGGTATGAAATGTCAACTAATGAAAAACTGTTTTTT.

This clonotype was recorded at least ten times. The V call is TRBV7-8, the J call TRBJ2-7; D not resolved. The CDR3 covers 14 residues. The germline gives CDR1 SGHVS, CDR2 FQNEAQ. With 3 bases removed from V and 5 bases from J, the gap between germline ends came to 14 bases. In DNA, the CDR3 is TGTGCCAGCAGCTTCCCGGAGACGTCCGACGAGCAGTACTTC. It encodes CASSFPETSDEQYF. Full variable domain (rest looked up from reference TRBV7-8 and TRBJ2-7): GAGVSQSPRYKVAKRGQDVALRCDPISGHVSLFWYQQALGQGPEFLTYFQNEAQLDKSGLPSDRFFAERPEGSVSTLKIQRTQQEDSAVYLCASSFPETSDEQYFGPGTRLTVT.

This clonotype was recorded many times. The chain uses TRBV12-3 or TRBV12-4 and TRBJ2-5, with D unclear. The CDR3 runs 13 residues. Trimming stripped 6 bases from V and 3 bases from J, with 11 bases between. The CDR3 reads CASSSSREETQYF. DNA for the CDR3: TGTGCCAGCAGCTCCTCCCGGGAAGAGACCCAGTACTTC.

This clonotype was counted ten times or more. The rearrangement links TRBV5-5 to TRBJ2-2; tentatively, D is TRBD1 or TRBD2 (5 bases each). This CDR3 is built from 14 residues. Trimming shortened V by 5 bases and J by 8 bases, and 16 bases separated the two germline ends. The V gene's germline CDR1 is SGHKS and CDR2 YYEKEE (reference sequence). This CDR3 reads CASSSGPPAGELFF. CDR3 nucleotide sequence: TGTGCCAGCAGTTCGGGACCCCCCGCGGGGGAGCTGTTTTTT. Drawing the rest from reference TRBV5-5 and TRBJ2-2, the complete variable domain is DAGVTQSPTHLIKTRGQQVTLRCSPISGHKSVSWYQQVLGQGPQFIFQYYEKEERGRGNFPDRFSARQFPNYSSELNVNALLLGDSALYLCASSSGPPAGELFFGEGSRLTVL.